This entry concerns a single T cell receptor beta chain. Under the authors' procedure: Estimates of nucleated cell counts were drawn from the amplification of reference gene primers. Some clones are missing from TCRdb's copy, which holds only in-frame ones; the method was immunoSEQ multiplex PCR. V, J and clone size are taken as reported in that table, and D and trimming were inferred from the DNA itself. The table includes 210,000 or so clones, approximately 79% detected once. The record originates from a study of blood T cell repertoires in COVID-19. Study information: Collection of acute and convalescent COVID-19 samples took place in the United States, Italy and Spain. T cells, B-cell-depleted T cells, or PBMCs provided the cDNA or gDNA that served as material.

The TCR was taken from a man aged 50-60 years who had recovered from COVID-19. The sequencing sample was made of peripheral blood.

This chain's CDR3 is CASSLKGLAGGETQYF. In nucleotides, the CDR3 is TGTGCCAGCAGCTTAAAGGGACTAGCGGGAGGCGAGACCCAGTACTTC. The chain employs TRBV3-1 (or the pseudogene TRBV3-2) and TRBJ2-5; 15 positions agree with TRBD2. The germline gives CDR1 LGHDT, CDR2 YNNKEL (reference sequence). After removal of 5 bases from V and 5 bases from J, the junction contained 6 bases not matched to a gene. The length of the CDR3 is 16 residues.